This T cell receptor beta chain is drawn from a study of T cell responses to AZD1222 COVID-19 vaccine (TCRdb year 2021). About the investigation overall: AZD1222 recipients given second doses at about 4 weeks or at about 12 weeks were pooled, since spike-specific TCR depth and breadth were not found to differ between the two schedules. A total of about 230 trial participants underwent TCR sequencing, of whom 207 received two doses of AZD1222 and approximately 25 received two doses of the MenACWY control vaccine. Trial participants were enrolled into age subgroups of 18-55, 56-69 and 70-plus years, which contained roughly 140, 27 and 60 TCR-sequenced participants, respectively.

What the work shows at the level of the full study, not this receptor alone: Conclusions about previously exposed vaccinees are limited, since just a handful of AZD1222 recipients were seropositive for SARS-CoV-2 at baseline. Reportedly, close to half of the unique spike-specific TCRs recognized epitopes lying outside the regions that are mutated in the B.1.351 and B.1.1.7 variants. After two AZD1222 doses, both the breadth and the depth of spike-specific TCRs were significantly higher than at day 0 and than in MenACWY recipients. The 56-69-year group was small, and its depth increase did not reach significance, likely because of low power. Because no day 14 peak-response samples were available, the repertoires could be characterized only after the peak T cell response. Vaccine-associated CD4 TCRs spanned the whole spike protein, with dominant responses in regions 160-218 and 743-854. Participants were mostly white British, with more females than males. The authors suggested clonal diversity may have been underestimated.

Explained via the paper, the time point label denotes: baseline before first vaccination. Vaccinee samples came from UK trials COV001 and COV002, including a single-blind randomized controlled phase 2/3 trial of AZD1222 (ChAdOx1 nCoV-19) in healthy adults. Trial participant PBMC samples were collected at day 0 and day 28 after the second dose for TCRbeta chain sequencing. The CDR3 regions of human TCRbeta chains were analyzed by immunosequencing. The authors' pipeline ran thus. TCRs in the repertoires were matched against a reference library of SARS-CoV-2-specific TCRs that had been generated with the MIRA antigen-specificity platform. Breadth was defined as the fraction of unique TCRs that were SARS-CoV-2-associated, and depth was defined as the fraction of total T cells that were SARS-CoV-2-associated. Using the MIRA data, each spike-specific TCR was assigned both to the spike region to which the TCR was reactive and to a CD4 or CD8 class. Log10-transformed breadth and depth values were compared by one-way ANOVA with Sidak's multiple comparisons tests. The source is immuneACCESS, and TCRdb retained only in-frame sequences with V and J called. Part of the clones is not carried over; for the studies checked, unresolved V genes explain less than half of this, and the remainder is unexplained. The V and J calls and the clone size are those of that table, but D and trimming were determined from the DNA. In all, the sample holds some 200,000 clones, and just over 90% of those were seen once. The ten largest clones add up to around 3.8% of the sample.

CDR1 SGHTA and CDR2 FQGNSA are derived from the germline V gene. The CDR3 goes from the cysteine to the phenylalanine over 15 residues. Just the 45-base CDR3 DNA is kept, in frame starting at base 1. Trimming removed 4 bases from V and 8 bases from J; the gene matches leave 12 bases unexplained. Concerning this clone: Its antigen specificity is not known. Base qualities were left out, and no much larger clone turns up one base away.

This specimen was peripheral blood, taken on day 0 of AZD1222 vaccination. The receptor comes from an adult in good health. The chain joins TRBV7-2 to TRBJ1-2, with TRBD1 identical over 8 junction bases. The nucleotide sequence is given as TGTGCCAGCAGCTCTTCCAGGACAGGGAAGGACGGCTACACCTTC. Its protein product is CASSSSRTGKDGYTF.